Presented here are 5 T cell receptor beta chains from one specimen sequenced in a study of identical twins. TCRdb reanalysed the 5' RACE reads using MiXCR and keeps one entry per CDR3 protein. The sample lists 500,000 to 550,000 distinct CDR3 sequences, roughly 21% occurring once. These same records also appear under a second study, on T cells expressing NK-cell markers.

Sequenced material: CD4+ T cells sorted from blood. These receptors originate from a woman between 18 and 30 years old in good health.

This clonotype was picked up many times. The rearrangement links TRBV20-1 to TRBJ1-1, with D tentatively TRBD1 (5 bases). Germline V gene lookup returns CDR1 DFQATT and CDR2 SNEGSKA (reference sequence). V was clipped by 0 bases and J by 2 bases, with 10 bases between them. The CDR3 totals 14 residues. The CDR3 nucleotides read TGCAGTGCTAGAGAGGCGGGGCCAAACACTGAAGCTTTCTTT. Residues: CSAREAGPNTEAFF.

This clonotype was seen a handful of times. The chain uses TRBV11-1 and TRBJ2-3, with D perhaps TRBD2 (5 bases). Germline V gene lookup returns CDR1 SGHAT and CDR2 FQDESV (reference sequence). V was pared by 6 bases and J by 4 bases, with 26 bases between. The CDR3 is 18 residues long. In DNA, the CDR3 is TGTGCCAGCAGATTTCCTGGCCAAGGACTCCCGTCCCCAGATACGCAGTATTTT. Translating gives CASRFPGQGLPSPDTQYF.

In its sample, this clonotype was seen a few times. The J gene is TRBJ2-5, the V gene TRBV5-6; 8 nucleotides align to TRBD2. The CDR3 spans 16 residues. From germline, CDR1 is SGHDT and CDR2 YYEEEE. V trimming: 4 bases; J trimming: 5 bases; junction bases outside the gene matches: 13. The CDR3 sequence: CASSPFGREVGETQYF. The CDR3 DNA follows: TGTGCCAGCAGCCCTTTTGGGCGGGAGGTAGGGGAGACCCAGTACTTC. Filled out from reference TRBV5-6 and TRBJ2-5, the complete variable domain reads DAGVTQSPTHLIKTRGQQVTLRCSPKSGHDTVSWYQQALGQGPQFIFQYYEEEERQRGNFPDRFSGHQFPNYSSELNVNALLLGDSALYLCASSPFGREVGETQYFGPGTRLLVL.

Only one count was recorded for this clonotype. The chain combines TRBV5-1 with TRBJ1-5; D is undetermined. V was clipped by 2 bases and J by 5 bases, with 8 bases between them. Germline V gene lookup returns CDR1 SGHRS and CDR2 YFSETQ. The CDR3 extends over 13 amino acids. The CDR3: CASSFAGDQPQHF. CDR3 DNA sequence: TGCGCCAGCAGCTTTGCCGGGGATCAGCCCCAGCATTTT.

Only a few counts were recorded for this clonotype. The chain links TRBV29-1 to TRBJ1-2; tentative D call: TRBD1 (6 bases). Germline CDR1 SQVTM, CDR2 ANQGSEA. CDR3 length: 12 residues. The V and J ends lost 7 bases and 3 bases respectively, with 12 bases between them. The CDR3 region has the DNA TGCAGCGCCGGACAGCTTTACTATGGCTACACCTTC. It yields the protein CSAGQLYYGYTF.